This T cell receptor (beta chain) was documented in a study of blood T cell repertoires in COVID-19. Whole-study context: COVID-19 samples from acute and convalescent phases originated in the United States, Italy and Spain. Nucleic acid was either cDNA or gDNA, and it came from T cells, B-cell-depleted T cells, or PBMCs.

Produced via immunoSEQ multiplex PCR; TCRdb's table is partial and in-frame only. Here the sample spans fewer than 300,000 clones, roughly 90% being singletons. CDR1 is SEHNR, CDR2 FQNEAQ, per germline (reference sequence). Trimming took off 5 bases at V and 6 bases at J, with 16 bases between the two ends. This CDR3 comprises 14 residues. Sample: peripheral blood. This sequence joins TRBV7-9 and TRBJ1-2; D possibly corresponds to TRBD1 (6 bases). The source of this sequence is a woman aged 25 to 45 with COVID-19, enrolled during active disease. Written as DNA, the CDR3 is TGTGCCAGCAGCGCACTCCGGGACATTCATGGCTACACCTTC. This sequence encodes CASSALRDIHGYTF.